This T cell receptor (beta chain) was recovered during a study of blood T cells in healthy people across ages. Trimming shortened V by 0 bases and J by 4 bases, and 7 bases separated the two germline ends. Germline CDR1 reads SGHAT; CDR2 reads FQNNGV. This CDR3 has 13 residues. Primed by a sample-barcoded 5' primer and a J-beta primer mix, a second PCR proceeded for roughly 7 to 12 cycles. Using its own MiXCR run on the 5' RACE reads, TCRdb lists one record per CDR3 protein. Of about 600,000 distinct CDR3 sequences in the sample, 45% to 55% were seen once. General study points: Naive CD4+ cell counts and diversity both ran higher in long-lived than in aged donors.

This clonotype was detected only a few times. The antigen is undetermined. This TCR was sampled from a man at least 80 years old in good health. The chain links TRBV11-2 to TRBJ2-7; D is undetermined. The sequenced sample consisted of blood. CDR3 residues: CASSLDPSYEQYF. The DNA for the CDR3 is TGTGCCAGCAGCTTAGATCCCAGTTACGAGCAGTACTTC.